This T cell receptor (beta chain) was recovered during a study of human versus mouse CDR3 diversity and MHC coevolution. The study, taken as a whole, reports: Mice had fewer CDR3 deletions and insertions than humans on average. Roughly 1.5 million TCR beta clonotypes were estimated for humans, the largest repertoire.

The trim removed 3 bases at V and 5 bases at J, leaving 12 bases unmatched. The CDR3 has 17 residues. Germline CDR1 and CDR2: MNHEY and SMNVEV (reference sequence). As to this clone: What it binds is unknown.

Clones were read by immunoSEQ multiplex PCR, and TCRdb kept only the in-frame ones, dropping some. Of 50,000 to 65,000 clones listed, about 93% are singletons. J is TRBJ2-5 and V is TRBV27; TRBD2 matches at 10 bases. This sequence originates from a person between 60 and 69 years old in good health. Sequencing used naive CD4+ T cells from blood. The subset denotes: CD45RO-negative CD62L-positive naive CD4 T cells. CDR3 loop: CASSFHSGTSESETQYF. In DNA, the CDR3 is TGTGCCAGCAGTTTCCATTCCGGGACTAGCGAGTCTGAGACCCAGTACTTC.